This section outlines one TCR beta chain sequence together with its context. Antigen unknown. The data stem from a study of cytomegalovirus exposure and HLA in healthy donors. About the research overall: For the approximately 390 genotyped donors, around 76% fell within the Caucasian-associated ancestry cluster. Whole-study findings and limits: Accurate prediction of HLA-A and HLA-B alleles (for most subjects) was reportedly achieved from TCR beta sequences. Sequencing probably produced one cluster of sequence variants that were highly shared.

PCR amplification relied on 60 Vbeta primers (plus 13 Jbeta primers). Assay used: immunoSEQ multiplex PCR; TCRdb lists only in-frame clones, some missing. Among around 170,000 clones listed, around 77% were seen once. This receptor was obtained from a man between 60 and 75 years old in good health and CMV-seronegative. The specimen was PBMCs.

In DNA form, the CDR3 reads TGCGCCAGCAGGCTAGCGGGAGGGGTAGATACGCAGTATTTT. Protein sequence: CASRLAGGVDTQYF. The V and J genes are TRBV5-1 and TRBJ2-3; 12 positions agree with TRBD2. The CDR3 sequence is 14 residues long. CDR1 and CDR2 from the germline V gene are SGHRS and YFSETQ. V gave up 5 bases and J gave up 5 bases; unmatched junction bases: 3.